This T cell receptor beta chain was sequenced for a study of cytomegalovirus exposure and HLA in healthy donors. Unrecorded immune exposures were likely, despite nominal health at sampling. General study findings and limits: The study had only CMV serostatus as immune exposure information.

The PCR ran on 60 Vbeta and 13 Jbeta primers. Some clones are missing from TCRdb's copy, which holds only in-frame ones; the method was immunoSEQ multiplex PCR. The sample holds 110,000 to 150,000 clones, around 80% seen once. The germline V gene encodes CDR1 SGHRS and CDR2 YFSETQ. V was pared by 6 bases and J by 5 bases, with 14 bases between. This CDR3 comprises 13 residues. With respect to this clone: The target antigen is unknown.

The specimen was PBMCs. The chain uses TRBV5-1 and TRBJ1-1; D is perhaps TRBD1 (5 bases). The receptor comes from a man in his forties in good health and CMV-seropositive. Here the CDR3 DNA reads TGCGCCAGCACCAAAGTCGGGGGGACTGAAGCTTTCTTT. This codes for CASTKVGGTEAFF.